The 24 T cell receptor beta chains below were found in one sample sequenced in a study of T cells in lung cancer brain metastases. Here immunoSEQ multiplex PCR was the method, and the copy in TCRdb shows in-frame clones only, minus some. Seen here are roughly 5,000 clones, 70% to 90% observed once, and the top ten hold 9% to 9.5%. Sequenced sample: tumor tissue from a brain metastasis. The source of these receptors is a woman aged 45 to 65 with non-small cell lung cancer that had spread to the brain.

The chain carries TRBV28 and TRBJ1-2; D is ambiguous. V lost 7 bases, J lost 7 bases, and 7 bases lay in between. Germline CDR1 MDHEN, CDR2 SYDVKM. The CDR3 runs 10 residues. CDR3 nucleotides: TGTGCCAGCAAAGGGAGTGGCTACACCTTC. Its translation is CASKGSGYTF.

The chain links TRBV25-1 to TRBJ1-4, with TRBD1 identical over 8 bases. After removal of 5 bases from V and 8 bases from J, the junction contained 7 bases not matched to a gene. This CDR3 comprises 14 residues. Per the germline V gene, CDR1 is MGHDK and CDR2 is SYGVNS. The CDR3 spells CASSYQGAGEKLFF. The CDR3, as DNA: TGTGCCAGCAGTTATCAGGGGGCAGGGGAAAAACTGTTTTTT.

The chain links TRBV25-1 to TRBJ1-1, with D possibly matching TRBD1 (5 bases). The CDR3 loop spans 14 amino acids. V dropped 0 bases and J dropped 1 base, with 6 bases sitting between them. Germline V gives CDR1 MGHDK, CDR2 SYGVNS. The CDR3 DNA follows: TGTGCCAGCAGTGAATATGGACAGAACACTGAAGCTTTCTTT. Translated, it gives CASSEYGQNTEAFF.

By its share, this clone is large. The V gene is TRBV4-2, the J gene TRBJ1-4, with D perhaps matching TRBD1 (5 bases). Deletions cut 1 base from V and 3 bases from J, with 15 bases between. CDR1 LGHNA and CDR2 YNFKEQ come from the germline V gene. CDR3 length: 17 residues. For the CDR3, the DNA is TGTGCCAGCAGCCAAGTCGGGGGGGTTCAATCTAATGAAAAACTGTTTTTT. It specifies CASSQVGGVQSNEKLFF.

The V and J genes are TRBV19 and TRBJ1-1; D possibly corresponds to TRBD1 (5 bases). Trimming cost V 3 bases and J 11 bases, with 13 bases left between them. Germline V lookup: CDR1 LNHDA, CDR2 SQIVND (reference sequence). CDR3 length: 12 amino acids. The CDR3 sequence is CASSIDSRAAFF. CDR3 in DNA: TGTGCCAGTAGTATTGATAGCAGGGCGGCTTTCTTT.

The chain carries TRBV6-1 and TRBJ1-1, with no clear D. Deletions cut 5 bases from V and 1 base from J, with 11 bases between. The CDR3 loop spans 14 amino acids. The germline V gene has CDR1 MNHNS and CDR2 SASEGT. DNA for the CDR3: TGTGCCAGCAGTTTAAGTTTGGCGAACACTGAAGCTTTCTTT. Protein product: CASSLSLANTEAFF.

V gene TRBV30 combines with J gene TRBJ2-1; tentatively, D is TRBD2 (6 bases). V gave up 4 bases and J gave up 2 bases, with 12 bases separating them. CDR1 GTSNPN and CDR2 SVGIG come from the germline V gene (reference sequence). This CDR3 is built from 14 residues. Here the CDR3 DNA reads TGTGCCTGGAATATGGCTAGCGCCTACAATGAGCAGTTCTTC. This codes for CAWNMASAYNEQFF. The entire variable domain, with the rest obtained from reference TRBV30 and TRBJ2-1, is as follows: SQTIHQWPATLVQPVGSPLSLECTVEGTSNPNLYWYRQAAGRGLQLLFYSVGIGQISSEVPQNLSASRPQDRQFILSSKKLLLSDSGFYLCAWNMASAYNEQFFGPGTRLTVL.

This clone was counted a few times. The V call is TRBV7-9, the J call TRBJ2-1; D is perhaps TRBD1 or TRBD2 (5 bases each). Germline CDR1 is SEHNR and CDR2 is FQNEAQ (reference sequence). This CDR3 comprises 12 residues. Trimming pared 2 bases from V and 8 bases from J, leaving 7 bases between. CDR3 sequence: CASSLMGDEQFF. The CDR3 DNA is TGTGCCAGCAGCTTAATGGGGGATGAGCAGTTCTTC.

V usage is TRBV28 and J usage is TRBJ2-7; 14 bases are a match to TRBD2. The CDR3 is made up of 15 amino acids. The junction had 6 bases not matched to a gene; V was cut back by 6 bases and J by 5 bases. Germline V gene lookup returns CDR1 MDHEN and CDR2 SYDVKM. Written as DNA, the CDR3 is TGTGCCAGCAGCTCTCCGGGACTAGCGGGAGACGAGCAGTACTTC. Amino acid sequence: CASSSPGLAGDEQYF. Full variable domain (outside the CDR3, taken from reference TRBV28 and TRBJ2-7): DVKVTQSSRYLVKRTGEKVFLECVQDMDHENMFWYRQDPGLGLRLIYFSYDVKMKEKGDIPEGYSVSREKKERFSLILESASTNQTSMYLCASSSPGLAGDEQYFGPGTRLTVT.

The chain has TRBV10-3 and TRBJ2-1, with a possible D match to TRBD2 (6 bases). The ends were cut back, 11 bases at V and 0 bases at J, with 17 bases in the middle. The CDR3 contains 15 residues. The germline V gene has CDR1 ENHRY and CDR2 SYGVKD. The CDR3 reads CAVRGRERSYNEQFF. In DNA, the CDR3 is TGTGCCGTTCGGGGGAGAGAGCGCTCCTACAATGAGCAGTTCTTC.

The V gene is TRBV18, the J gene TRBJ2-3; D might be TRBD2 (6 bases). There are 15 residues in the CDR3. The germline V gene has CDR1 KGHSH and CDR2 LQKENI. Trimming took 3 bases from V and 0 from J, leaving 10 bases between them. CDR3 in DNA: TGTGCCAGCTCACCGGACTACCAAAGCACAGATACGCAGTATTTT. As protein: CASSPDYQSTDTQYF. The entire variable domain, with the rest obtained from reference TRBV18 and TRBJ2-3, is as follows: NAGVMQNPRHLVRRRGQEARLRCSPMKGHSHVYWYRQLPEEGLKFMVYLQKENIIDESGMPKERFSAEFPKEGPSILRIQQVVRGDSAAYFCASSPDYQSTDTQYFGPGTRLTVL.

The chain carries TRBV5-4 and TRBJ2-5, with D possibly being TRBD1 or TRBD2 (6 bases each). Deletions cut 0 bases from V and 4 bases from J, with 7 bases between. The germline V gene encodes CDR1 SGHNT and CDR2 YYREEE (reference sequence). This CDR3 contains 13 residues. CDR3 loop: CASSLEGGETQYF. CDR3 nucleotides: TGTGCCAGCAGCTTGGAGGGGGGAGAGACCCAGTACTTC. Combining the CDR3 with reference TRBV5-4 and TRBJ2-5 gives the whole variable domain ETGVTQSPTHLIKTRGQQVTLRCSSQSGHNTVSWYQQALGQGPQFIFQYYREEENGRGNFPPRFSGLQFPNYSSELNVNALELDDSALYLCASSLEGGETQYFGPGTRLLVL.

In its sample, this clone was seen a few times. This chain joins TRBV6-4 and TRBJ1-1; 7 bases map to TRBD1. This CDR3 region has 14 residues. Germline V gene sequence: CDR1 MRHNA, CDR2 SNTAGT. V shed 8 bases, J shed 1 base, and the junction held 7 bases outside the gene matches. The CDR3 here is CASRRDRKNTEAFF. The CDR3 DNA sequence: TGTGCCAGCCGTAGGGACAGAAAGAACACTGAAGCTTTCTTT.

The chain is built from TRBV19 and TRBJ1-1, with D tentatively TRBD1 (5 bases). Germline V gives CDR1 LNHDA, CDR2 SQIVND (reference sequence). Trimming pared 5 bases from V and 0 bases from J, leaving 13 bases between. The CDR3 has 15 residues. DNA for the CDR3: TGTGCCAGTAGTCCACTAGGACAATTGAACACTGAAGCTTTCTTT. This translates into CASSPLGQLNTEAFF.

V gene TRBV9 combines with J gene TRBJ2-2, with D unresolved. This CDR3 is built from 15 residues. V was trimmed by 0 bases and J by 0 bases, leaving 6 bases between them. Germline V gene sequence: CDR1 SGDLS, CDR2 YYNGEE. The CDR3 sequence is CASSVVGANTGELFF. CDR3 in DNA: TGTGCCAGCAGCGTAGTTGGTGCGAACACCGGGGAGCTGTTTTTT.

V is TRBV4-1 and J is TRBJ1-3; D not certain. Trimming took off 1 base at V and 2 bases at J, with 0 bases between the two ends. Germline V gene lookup returns CDR1 MGHRA and CDR2 YSYEKL. The CDR3 runs 12 residues. CDR3 sequence: CASSQAGNTIYF. In DNA form, the CDR3 reads TGCGCCAGCAGCCAAGCTGGAAACACCATATATTTT.

This chain joins TRBV30 and TRBJ1-1; the D gene is possibly TRBD1 (5 bases). V lost 3 bases to trimming and J lost 6 bases, with 14 bases between them. Germline CDR1 GTSNPN, CDR2 SVGIG (reference sequence). The CDR3 consists of 13 residues. The CDR3 loop is CAWRPLLGAEAFF. The CDR3 bases are TGTGCCTGGAGACCCCTCTTAGGGGCTGAAGCTTTCTTT.

The chain joins TRBV27 to TRBJ2-7; D is unclear. The germline V gene has CDR1 MNHEY and CDR2 SMNVEV (reference sequence). The CDR3 spans 13 residues. Trimming took off 6 bases at V and 0 bases at J, with 9 bases between the two ends. The CDR3 reads CASRLLSSYEQYF. DNA for the CDR3: TGTGCCAGCAGACTACTATCCTCCTACGAGCAGTACTTC.

This chain connects TRBV4-1 to TRBJ2-7, with 10 bases aligning to TRBD2. Trimming cost V 0 bases and J 2 bases; bases outside gene matches: 10. There are 18 residues in the CDR3. CDR1 is MGHRA, CDR2 YSYEKL, per germline. CDR3 sequence reads: CASSQDPLAGDLTYEQYF. CDR3 nucleotides: TGCGCCAGCAGCCAAGATCCCCTAGCGGGAGACTTAACCTACGAGCAGTACTTC.

The chain couples TRBV28 to TRBJ1-3; a possible D gene is TRBD1 (5 bases). The V gene's germline CDR1 is MDHEN and CDR2 SYDVKM. CDR3 size: 14 residues. V lost 4 bases, J lost 0 bases, and 7 bases lay in between. The CDR3 DNA reads as TGTGCCAGCAGTTGGGGGATCTCTGGAAACACCATATATTTT. This gives the protein CASSWGISGNTIYF.

The genes are TRBV7-3 and TRBJ2-5; D may be TRBD2 (6 bases). The CDR3 is 14 amino acids. CDR1 is SGHTA, CDR2 FQGTGA, per germline. V lost 4 bases, J lost 2 bases, and 11 bases lay in between. CDR3 residues: CASSYTGGQETQYF. CDR3 nucleotide sequence: TGTGCCAGCAGCTACACAGGAGGGCAAGAGACCCAGTACTTC.

The chain couples TRBV28 to TRBJ1-1, with 8 bases that match TRBD1. The ends lost 2 bases at V and 6 bases at J; junction bases unmatched: 11. Germline lookup yields CDR1 MDHEN and CDR2 SYDVKM. The CDR3 runs to 16 residues. The CDR3 region has the DNA TGTGCCAGCAGTTTAGCTGGACAGGGAATTACCCCTGAAGCTTTCTTT. Residues: CASSLAGQGITPEAFF.

The V gene is TRBV5-4, the J gene TRBJ2-3; D not certain. Germline V lookup: CDR1 SGHNT, CDR2 YYREEE (reference sequence). The CDR3 length is 12 residues. Trimming left V 2 bases short and J 4 bases short, with 5 bases between. CDR3 sequence (DNA): TGTGCCAGCAGCTTTCAGCCAGATACGCAGTATTTT. It encodes CASSFQPDTQYF.

Written as DNA, the CDR3 is TGTGCCAGTAGTATAGGTGGCGGTAACACTGAAGCTTTCTTT. It is translated as CASSIGGGNTEAFF. The rearrangement links TRBV19 to TRBJ1-1; D remains unclear. The CDR3 consists of 14 residues. Per germline, CDR1 LNHDA and CDR2 SQIVND (reference sequence). The ends were cut back, 1 base at V and 2 bases at J, with 8 bases in the middle.